These 29 T cell receptor beta chains share one sample of origin, sequenced in a study of siplizumab effects on memory and regulatory T cells. Profiling relied on immunoSEQ multiplex PCR, and the TCRdb table lists in-frame clones only, not all of them. The sample records some 97,000 clones, 85% to 95% being singletons. Sequenced: non-Treg CD4+ T cells sorted from blood. The receptors come from a human donor in good health.

The genes are TRBV4-1 and TRBJ1-1; no reliable D call. The CDR3 loop spans 13 amino acids. Germline V gene sequence: CDR1 MGHRA, CDR2 YSYEKL. Trimming took off 0 bases at V and 4 bases at J, with 6 bases between the two ends. CDR3 sequence: CASSQDRPTEAFF. For the CDR3, the DNA is TGCGCCAGCAGCCAAGACAGGCCCACTGAAGCTTTCTTT.

The J gene is TRBJ2-5, the V gene TRBV2, with no clear D. CDR3 size: 12 residues. The germline V gene has CDR1 SNHLY and CDR2 FYNNEI. V lost 6 bases to trimming and J lost 3 bases, with 8 bases between them. The CDR3 reads CASRVHEETQYF. The CDR3 nucleotides read TGTGCCAGCAGGGTCCACGAAGAGACCCAGTACTTC. The variable domain in full, completed from reference TRBV2 and TRBJ2-5, reads EPEVTQTPSHQVTQMGQEVILRCVPISNHLYFYWYRQILGQKVEFLVSFYNNEISEKSEIFDDQFSVERPDGSNFTLKIRSTKLEDSAMYFCASRVHEETQYFGPGTRLLVL.

V and J are TRBV19 and TRBJ1-2, with a possible D match to TRBD1 (5 bases). V was clipped by 0 bases and J by 6 bases, with 11 bases between them. Germline V gives CDR1 LNHDA, CDR2 SQIVND (reference sequence). The CDR3 has 14 residues. The CDR3 DNA reads TGTGCCAGTAGTATAGATTTCTGGGGGAATGGCTACACCTTC. This encodes CASSIDFWGNGYTF. Filled out from reference TRBV19 and TRBJ1-2, the complete variable domain reads DGGITQSPKYLFRKEGQNVTLSCEQNLNHDAMYWYRQDPGQGLRLIYYSQIVNDFQKGDIAEGYSVSREKKESFPLTVTSAQKNPTAFYLCASSIDFWGNGYTFGSGTRLTVV.

This clone appeared a single time. The chain recombines TRBV11-2 with TRBJ2-7; 7 bases are shared with TRBD1. Germline CDR1 reads SGHAT; CDR2 reads FQNNGV. The CDR3 is 15 amino acids. J was trimmed by 6 bases and V by 5 bases; bases with no gene match: 13. The CDR3 sequence is CASSPTDRTGAEQYF. CDR3 DNA: TGTGCCAGCAGCCCAACCGACCGGACAGGTGCCGAGCAGTACTTC. Combining the CDR3 with reference TRBV11-2 and TRBJ2-7 gives the whole variable domain EAGVAQSPRYKIIEKRQSVAFWCNPISGHATLYWYQQILGQGPKLLIQFQNNGVVDDSQLPKDRFSAERLKGVDSTLKIQPAKLEDSAVYLCASSPTDRTGAEQYFGPGTRLTVT.

This clone was counted only a few times. The V and J genes are TRBV5-4 and TRBJ2-7, with D perhaps being TRBD1 or TRBD2 (5 bases each). From germline, CDR1 is SGHNT and CDR2 YYREEE (reference sequence). V dropped 4 bases and J dropped 3 bases, with 11 bases sitting between them. CDR3 length equals 13 residues. In nucleotides, the CDR3 is TGTGCCAGCAGCCCCGGGACCAACTACGAGCAGTACTTC. It encodes CASSPGTNYEQYF.

The chain joins TRBV19 to TRBJ2-2; 8 nucleotides match TRBD1. The CDR3 runs 14 residues. After removal of 8 bases from V and 0 bases from J, the junction contained 2 bases not matched to a gene. Germline V gene data show CDR1 as LNHDA and CDR2 as SQIVND (reference sequence). CDR3 DNA: TGTGCCAGTCAGGGACAGGCGAACACCGGGGAGCTGTTTTTT. Translating it yields CASQGQANTGELFF.

V usage is TRBV27 and J usage is TRBJ2-7; 7 nucleotides match TRBD1. Germline-derived CDR1 and CDR2 are MNHEY and SMNVEV (reference sequence). This CDR3 contains 16 residues. With 5 bases clipped from V and 3 bases from J, the junction kept 13 bases outside the gene matches. The CDR3, as DNA: TGTGCCAGCAGTCCGACACGGACAGGAAACTACTACGAGCAGTACTTC. It encodes CASSPTRTGNYYEQYF.

The chain links TRBV10-1 to TRBJ1-1; TRBD1 is a possible D gene (6 bases). The V end lost 3 bases, the J end lost 4 bases, and 27 bases lay between the germline ends. Germline V gene lookup returns CDR1 WNHNN and CDR2 SYGVQD (reference sequence). The CDR3 loop spans 19 amino acids. Written as DNA, the CDR3 is TGCGCCAGCAGTGATCGGGCAGGGGACTTAAAAAAACGGGGCACTGAAGCTTTCTTT. Its translation: CASSDRAGDLKKRGTEAFF.

The V and J genes are TRBV6-6 and TRBJ1-5, with D perhaps matching TRBD1 (5 bases). CDR3 length: 14 residues. V lost 2 bases to trimming and J lost 7 bases, with 12 bases between them. Germline CDR1 MNHNY, CDR2 SVGAGI (reference sequence). This chain's CDR3 is CASSYAGERQPQHF. The CDR3 nucleotides read TGTGCCAGCAGTTACGCGGGGGAACGACAGCCCCAGCATTTT.

The rearrangement links TRBV19 to TRBJ2-5, with TRBD1 matching 8 bases. The CDR3 is 16 amino acids. With V trimmed by 3 bases and J by 1 base, 7 bases remained unmatched. Looked up from germline, CDR1 is LNHDA and CDR2 is SQIVND (reference sequence). The CDR3 spells CASSISGTGVQETQYF. The CDR3 DNA is TGTGCCAGTAGTATTTCGGGGACAGGCGTCCAAGAGACCCAGTACTTC.

This sequence joins TRBV4-2 and TRBJ2-3; TRBD2 matches at 8 bases. V was pared by 0 bases and J by 7 bases, with 9 bases of the junction left unmatched. There are 16 residues in the CDR3. Germline V gene data show CDR1 as LGHNA and CDR2 as YNFKEQ. CDR3 residues: CASSQDSSGSSNTQYF. Written as DNA, the CDR3 is TGTGCCAGCAGCCAAGACTCGAGCGGGAGTTCGAATACGCAGTATTTT.

This clone has only a few counts. The chain is built from TRBV19 and TRBJ2-7; TRBD1 is a possible D gene (6 bases). This CDR3 has 13 amino acids. Germline values: CDR1 LNHDA, CDR2 SQIVND (reference sequence). V dropped 3 bases and J dropped 3 bases, with 9 bases sitting between them. The CDR3 DNA reads TGTGCCAGTAGTATGGGACACAACTACGAGCAGTACTTC. Amino acids: CASSMGHNYEQYF.

The sample holds one count of this clone. V gene TRBV2 combines with J gene TRBJ2-5; D is uncertain. The V end was cut by 8 bases, the J end by 1 base, with 2 bases between. CDR3 length: 10 residues. CDR1 and CDR2 from the germline V gene are SNHLY and FYNNEI. The CDR3 here is CASGQETQYF. Here the CDR3 DNA reads TGTGCCAGCGGCCAAGAGACCCAGTACTTC.

This sequence joins TRBV5-4 and TRBJ2-7; the D is unclear. CDR1 is SGHNT, CDR2 YYREEE, per germline (reference sequence). This CDR3 has 13 residues. Trimming cost V 0 bases and J 3 bases, with 7 bases left between them. CDR3 DNA sequence: TGTGCCAGCAGCTTGGGGGGTGGCTACGAGCAGTACTTC. This encodes CASSLGGGYEQYF.

This chain joins TRBV4-1 and TRBJ2-5; 11 positions agree with TRBD1. The CDR3 loop spans 15 amino acids. J gave up 6 bases and V 2 bases, and 5 bases lay outside the gene matches. Germline V gives CDR1 MGHRA, CDR2 YSYEKL. In DNA form, the CDR3 reads TGCGCCAGCAGCCAATTCGGACAGGGGGCGAAGACCCAGTACTTC. Its translation is CASSQFGQGAKTQYF.

This chain uses TRBV7-6 with TRBJ2-7; 11 nucleotides agree with TRBD2. J gave up 8 bases and V 2 bases, and 17 bases lay outside the gene matches. The CDR3 is 18 amino acids. Germline assignment: CDR1 SGHVS and CDR2 FNYEAQ. The CDR3 bases are TGTGCCAGCAGCTTAAGCCTCAGACTCGGGGGACTAGCGGAGCAGCAGTACTTC. The encoded protein is CASSLSLRLGGLAEQQYF.

J is TRBJ2-1 and V is TRBV9; 11 positions agree with TRBD2. This CDR3 spans 18 amino acids. Per germline, CDR1 SGDLS and CDR2 YYNGEE. The trim removed 4 bases at V and 9 bases at J, leaving 18 bases unmatched. DNA for the CDR3: TGTGCCAGCAGCACAACACCCACTGGGGTAGCGGGAGGGACTGAGCAGTTCTTC. Amino acids: CASSTTPTGVAGGTEQFF.

The chain uses TRBV9 and TRBJ2-2; unclear D gene. The CDR3 extends over 15 amino acids. V dropped 4 bases and J dropped 4 bases, with 14 bases sitting between them. Per the germline V gene, CDR1 is SGDLS and CDR2 is YYNGEE. CDR3 nucleotides: TGTGCCAGCAGCTCCCAAGGTCCGGTCACCGGGGAGCTGTTTTTT. This translates into CASSSQGPVTGELFF.

The rearrangement joins TRBV6-5 to TRBJ2-5; no clear D. V was cut by 4 bases and J by 1 base, with 16 bases left in between. The CDR3 has 16 amino acids. CDR1 and CDR2 from the germline V gene are MNHEY and SVGAGI. The CDR3 reads CASSSARWKSQETQYF. CDR3 coding DNA: TGTGCCAGCAGTTCCGCTAGGTGGAAATCCCAAGAGACCCAGTACTTC.

The rearrangement joins TRBV7-8 to TRBJ2-7; possible D gene TRBD2, 6 bases. The CDR3 consists of 15 residues. Germline-derived CDR1 and CDR2 are SGHVS and FQNEAQ. V dropped 5 bases and J dropped 0 bases, with 14 bases sitting between them. CDR3 sequence: CASSPWDGSSYEQYF. The CDR3 DNA reads as TGTGCCAGCAGCCCTTGGGACGGGAGCTCCTACGAGCAGTACTTC.

The chain has TRBV19 and TRBJ2-7; 8 positions agree with TRBD1. The CDR3 consists of 14 residues. Germline V CDR1 and CDR2: LNHDA, SQIVND (reference sequence). J lost 3 bases, V lost 5 bases, and 6 bases had no gene match. In DNA form, the CDR3 reads TGTGCCAGTAGTGAACGACAGGGGAACTACGAGCAGTACTTC. Protein sequence: CASSERQGNYEQYF.

The chain uses TRBV6-6 and TRBJ1-1; 10 bases line up with TRBD1. The CDR3 is 15 residues long. Germline-derived CDR1 and CDR2 are MNHNY and SVGAGI (reference sequence). With 6 bases clipped from V and 10 bases from J, the junction kept 14 bases outside the gene matches. In nucleotides, the CDR3 is TGTGCCAGCAGCGATGACCTGGGACAGGGGAGGGGAGCTTTCTTT. This sequence encodes CASSDDLGQGRGAFF.

This chain connects TRBV15 to TRBJ2-2, with 10 positions matching TRBD2. This CDR3 is built from 17 residues. The V segment lost 2 bases and the J segment 4 bases; nucleotides outside the gene matches: 7. CDR1 and CDR2 from the germline V gene are LNHNV and YYDKDF (reference sequence). Here the CDR3 reads CATSRTGTSETTGELFF. CDR3 nucleotide sequence: TGTGCCACCAGCAGAACCGGGACTAGCGAAACCACCGGGGAGCTGTTTTTT.

This chain uses TRBV28 with TRBJ1-5; no clear D. CDR1 and CDR2 (germline): MDHEN, SYDVKM. This CDR3 is built from 14 residues. V was clipped by 6 bases and J by 1 base, with 10 bases between them. The CDR3 coding sequence is TGTGCCAGCAGGTTCCGGGCCAGCAATCAGCCCCAGCATTTT. This codes for CASRFRASNQPQHF.

The CDR3 sequence: CASRNGQGLNEQYF. The DNA for the CDR3 is TGTGCCAGCAGGAATGGACAGGGTCTCAACGAGCAGTACTTC. J is TRBJ2-7 and V is TRBV6-6, with 8 nucleotides matching TRBD1. CDR3 length: 14 amino acids. Germline V gene sequence: CDR1 MNHNY, CDR2 SVGAGI (reference sequence). Trimming cost V 6 bases and J 5 bases; bases outside gene matches: 9.

The chain combines TRBV15 with TRBJ1-5; D gene ambiguous. CDR3 size: 15 residues. Germline V CDR1 and CDR2: LNHNV, YYDKDF (reference sequence). V gave up 0 bases and J gave up 1 base, with 7 bases separating them. CDR3 sequence reads: CATSRDLESNQPQHF. DNA for the CDR3: TGTGCCACCAGCAGAGATCTCGAGAGCAATCAGCCCCAGCATTTT.

The gene calls are TRBV14 and TRBJ1-1; 7 positions match TRBD1. This CDR3 is 16 amino acids long. Germline V gene data show CDR1 as SGHDN and CDR2 as FVKESK. V trimming: 2 bases; J trimming: 2 bases; junction bases outside the gene matches: 8. CDR3 sequence reads: CASSQHRDRVNTEAFF. In DNA, the CDR3 is TGTGCCAGCAGCCAACATCGAGACAGGGTCAACACTGAAGCTTTCTTT.

V and J are TRBV7-8 and TRBJ1-5, with a tentative D call TRBD1 (6 bases). The germline V gene has CDR1 SGHVS and CDR2 FQNEAQ. V was trimmed by 0 bases and J by 4 bases, leaving 13 bases between them. The CDR3 has 16 residues. CDR3 residues: CASSLAVTGWNQPQHF. The CDR3 bases are TGTGCCAGCAGCTTAGCCGTCACAGGGTGGAATCAGCCCCAGCATTTT.

The gene calls are TRBV5-4 and TRBJ1-4; D is unclear. CDR1 SGHNT and CDR2 YYREEE come from the germline V gene (reference sequence). V lost 0 bases, J lost 6 bases, and 3 bases lay in between. This CDR3 has 12 residues. CDR3: CASSLGDEKLFF. CDR3 DNA sequence: TGTGCCAGCAGCTTGGGTGATGAAAAACTGTTTTTT.